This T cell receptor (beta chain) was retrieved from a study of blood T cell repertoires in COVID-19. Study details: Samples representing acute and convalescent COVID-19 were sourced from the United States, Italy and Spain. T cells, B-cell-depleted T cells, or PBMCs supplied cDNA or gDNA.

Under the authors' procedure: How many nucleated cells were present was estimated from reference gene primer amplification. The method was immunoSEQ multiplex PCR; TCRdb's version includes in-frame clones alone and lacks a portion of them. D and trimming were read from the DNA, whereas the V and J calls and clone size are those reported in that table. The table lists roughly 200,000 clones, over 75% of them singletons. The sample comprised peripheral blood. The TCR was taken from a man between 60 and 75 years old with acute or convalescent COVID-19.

The CDR3 sequence: CASSRRSGGANVLTF. The CDR3, as DNA: TGTGCCAGCAGTAGGAGGTCAGGAGGGGCCAACGTCCTGACTTTC. The chain carries TRBV2 and TRBJ2-6; D perhaps matches TRBD2 (5 bases). This CDR3 is built from 15 residues. The germline CDR1 and CDR2 sequences are SNHLY and FYNNEI. V was trimmed by 5 bases and J by 4 bases, leaving 12 bases between them.